Listed below are T cell receptor beta chains from one sample, sequenced in a study of blood T cell repertoires in COVID-19. The assay was immunoSEQ multiplex PCR, and TCRdb's table has in-frame clones only and misses some. In the table there are about 220,000 clones, 90% of which are singletons. Sequenced: PBMCs or T cells enriched from blood (not recorded which). The source is a man between 25 and 39 years old who had been exposed to COVID-19. Each CDR3 is given with its conserved first and last residue. The order of the fields is V gene, J gene, clone size, D gene, CDR3 DNA, CDR3 protein. The D gene is left open where the match is weak. Not every row has a clone size; where given, it reads once, few, many or a size class.

>TRBV18|TRBJ2-5|NA|NA
TGTGCCAGCTCGCGTCAAAATACAGGGTACCAAGAGACCCAGTACTTC
CASSRQNTGYQETQYF
>TRBV27|TRBJ1-2|NA|TRBD1
TGTGCCAGCAGTAGTTTCGTGGGACAGGGCGTGGAGGGCTACACCTTC
CASSSFVGQGVEGYTF
>TRBV18|TRBJ2-1|NA|TRBD1
TGTGCCAGCTCACCAGTTCTCGGGACAGGAGGTTCCAATGAGCAGTTCTTC
CASSPVLGTGGSNEQFF
>TRBV6-5|TRBJ2-1|NA|NA
TGTGCCAGTCCCTTTGGGGGGGGCGTGTTCTTC
CASPFGGGVFF
>TRBV10-3|TRBJ1-4|NA|NA
TGTGCCATCAGTGAGTCGAGGGTTATAAGGAGGGAAAAACTGTTTTTT
CAISESRVIRREKLFF
>TRBV5-6|TRBJ1-1|NA|NA
TGTGCCAGCAGCTTGAAACCCGGGACTGGGGCTTTCTTT
CASSLKPGTGAFF
>TRBV6-1|TRBJ1-3|NA|NA
TGTGCCAGCAGTGAACAAACAGATGGAAACACCATATATTTT
CASSEQTDGNTIYF
>TRBV27|TRBJ2-5|NA|TRBD2
TGTGCCAGCAGCCCCCTCGGCGGGGGGGCTGAGACCCAGTACTTC
CASSPLGGGAETQYF
>TRBV5-5|TRBJ2-5|NA|NA
TGTGCCAGCAGCTTAGGCCGGACAGTGATCAGCGGGACCCAGTACTTC
CASSLGRTVISGTQYF
>TRBV5-1|TRBJ2-2|NA|NA
TGCGCCAGCAGCTTGGCGGTTCACAGGGTGGACACCGGGGAGCTGTTTTTT
CASSLAVHRVDTGELFF
>TRBV10-3|TRBJ1-5|NA|TRBD1
TGTGCCACCCAAGACAGGGGTGAGCCCCAGCATTTT
CATQDRGEPQHF
>TRBV4-1|TRBJ1-5|NA|NA
TGCGCCAGCAGCCAAGGCCGGGGGAATCAGCCCCAGCATTTT
CASSQGRGNQPQHF
>TRBV6-1|TRBJ1-6|NA|NA
TGTGCCAGCAGTGAACTTGACAGGACGGGGTCACCCCTCCACTTT
CASSELDRTGSPLHF
>TRBV7-2|TRBJ1-1|NA|NA
TGTGCCAGCAGCTTAACTGGGAACACTGAAGCTTTCTTT
CASSLTGNTEAFF
>TRBV4-1|TRBJ1-3|NA|TRBD1
TGCGCCAGCAGCAACCCGACAGGGGCGGGAAACACCATATATTTT
CASSNPTGAGNTIYF
>TRBV3-1/TRBV3-2|TRBJ1-4|NA|NA
TGTGCCAGCAGCCTAAGAGGGAGGGTTTCGGGTGAAAAACTGTTTTTT
CASSLRGRVSGEKLFF
>TRBV6-2/TRBV6-3|TRBJ2-4|NA|NA
TGTGCCAGCAGTAGCGGATCGGCCAAAAACATTCAGTACTTC
CASSSGSAKNIQYF
>TRBV11-2|TRBJ1-1|NA|NA
TGTGCCAGCAGCTCTGTCAGGGGCAGTGGTGAAGCTTTCTTT
CASSSVRGSGEAFF
>TRBV7-9|TRBJ2-5|NA|NA
TGTGCCAGCAGCTTGGGAGGCCAAGAGACCCAGTACTTC
CASSLGGQETQYF
>TRBV5-1|TRBJ2-7|NA|TRBD1
TGCGCCAGCAGCTTGTCCGGACAGGGGACCCGAAGCTCCTACGAGCAGTACTTC
CASSLSGQGTRSSYEQYF
>TRBV15|TRBJ1-1|NA|TRBD1
TGTGCCACCAGCAGAGAAGCCGGGACAGCGAACACTGAAGCTTTCTTT
CATSREAGTANTEAFF
>TRBV6-4|TRBJ2-1|NA|NA
TGTGCCAGCAGTGGAGGCCTCGGCAATGAGCAGTTCTTC
CASSGGLGNEQFF
>TRBV7-3|TRBJ2-2|NA|NA
TGTGCCAGCAGCTTATCCCAGGCCGGGGAGCTGTTTTTT
CASSLSQAGELFF
>TRBV23-1|TRBJ2-5|NA|NA
TGCGCCAGCAGTCTCCCGGCGGGCGGGGCGTGGGAGACCCAGTACTTC
CASSLPAGGAWETQYF
>TRBV21-1|TRBJ1-1|NA|NA
TGTGCCAGCACCCCCCGGGTGACGAACACTGAAGCTTTCTTT
CASTPRVTNTEAFF
>TRBV4-3|TRBJ1-6|NA|NA
TGCGCCAGCAGCCAAGAGCCCGGGGGATACTCCTATAATTCACCCCTCCACTTT
CASSQEPGGYSYNSPLHF
>TRBV19|TRBJ2-1|NA|TRBD1
TGTGCCAGTAGTATTCAGGGACAGATGATCAATGAGCAGTTCTTC
CASSIQGQMINEQFF
>TRBV4-1|TRBJ1-3|NA|NA
TGCGCCAGCAGCCAAGAGAGGGTAGGGTGGAACACCATATATTTT
CASSQERVGWNTIYF
>TRBV29-1|TRBJ2-7|NA|NA
TGCAGCGTTGCAGGCGTGCTGAGTAGGACAATTACAAGCTACGAGCAGTACTTC
CSVAGVLSRTITSYEQYF
>TRBV15|TRBJ1-3|NA|TRBD1
TGTGCCACCAGCAACAGGGGAGTGCAAGGAAACACCATATATTTT
CATSNRGVQGNTIYF
>TRBV30|TRBJ2-7|NA|TRBD1
TGTGCCTGGAGTTCACGAACGTACCGGGACAGCTTTACCTTC
CAWSSRTYRDSFTF
>TRBV27|TRBJ2-7|NA|NA
TGTGCCAGCAGTTTATCGACAGGTGCCGAGCAGTACTTC
CASSLSTGAEQYF
>TRBV2|TRBJ1-2|few|NA
TGTGCCAGCGCAGAAATCCTAGCTAACTATGGCTACACCTTC
CASAEILANYGYTF
>TRBV9|TRBJ1-2|once|TRBD1
TGTGCCAGCAGCGTAGATGCCGGGACAGGGGATGGCTACACCTTC
CASSVDAGTGDGYTF
>TRBV6-2/TRBV6-3|TRBJ1-3|NA|TRBD1
TGTGCCAGCAGTAGAAACTCGGGACAGGGTGTGGAGAACACCATATATTTT
CASSRNSGQGVENTIYF
>TRBV14|TRBJ1-3|NA|NA
TGTGCCAGCAGCCCCTACGACATTAATGGAAACACCATATATTTT
CASSPYDINGNTIYF
>TRBV7-2|TRBJ1-5|NA|NA
TGTGCCAGCAGCTTAAGCGGAGCTTTACTCAATCAGCCCCAGCATTTT
CASSLSGALLNQPQHF
>TRBV5-1|TRBJ1-6|NA|NA
TGCGCCAGCAGCTTGGGGGGCAGAATTAATTCACCCCTCCACTTT
CASSLGGRINSPLHF
>TRBV30|TRBJ1-2|NA|TRBD1
TGTGCCTGGGGCGCCGGGACAGGGAGGGGCGGCTATGGCTACACCTTC
CAWGAGTGRGGYGYTF
>TRBV5-1|TRBJ1-1|NA|TRBD1
TGCGCCAGCAGTCCTCAGGGGGCAGAGAACACTGAAGCTTTCTTT
CASSPQGAENTEAFF
>TRBV7-8|TRBJ2-2|NA|NA
TGTGCCAGCAGCTTACTCCAGGGGACGAACACCGGGGAGCTGTTTTTT
CASSLLQGTNTGELFF
>TRBV19|TRBJ1-2|few|NA
TGTGCCAGTAGTGCCGGACTATCTGCTGGCTACACCTTC
CASSAGLSAGYTF
>TRBV5-1|TRBJ2-2|NA|NA
TGCGCCAGCAGCTTTCTACAGGGTCCCGGGGAGCTGTTTTTT
CASSFLQGPGELFF
>TRBV29-1|TRBJ2-7|NA|TRBD2
TGCAGCGTTGGCTCCCGGACTAGCGGGGGGGAGCAGTACTTC
CSVGSRTSGGEQYF
>TRBV27|TRBJ2-3|NA|NA
TGTGCCAGCAGTTTATTGGGGGCTAGCACAGATACGCAGTATTTT
CASSLLGASTDTQYF
>TRBV3-1/TRBV3-2|TRBJ1-2|NA|NA
TGTGCCAGCAGCCAAGATATATCCCTTGACCGGACAGTTGGCTACACCTTC
CASSQDISLDRTVGYTF
>TRBV7-2|TRBJ2-1|NA|NA
TGTGCCAGCAGCTTAGACGGTTTATCCTACAATGAGCAGTTCTTC
CASSLDGLSYNEQFF